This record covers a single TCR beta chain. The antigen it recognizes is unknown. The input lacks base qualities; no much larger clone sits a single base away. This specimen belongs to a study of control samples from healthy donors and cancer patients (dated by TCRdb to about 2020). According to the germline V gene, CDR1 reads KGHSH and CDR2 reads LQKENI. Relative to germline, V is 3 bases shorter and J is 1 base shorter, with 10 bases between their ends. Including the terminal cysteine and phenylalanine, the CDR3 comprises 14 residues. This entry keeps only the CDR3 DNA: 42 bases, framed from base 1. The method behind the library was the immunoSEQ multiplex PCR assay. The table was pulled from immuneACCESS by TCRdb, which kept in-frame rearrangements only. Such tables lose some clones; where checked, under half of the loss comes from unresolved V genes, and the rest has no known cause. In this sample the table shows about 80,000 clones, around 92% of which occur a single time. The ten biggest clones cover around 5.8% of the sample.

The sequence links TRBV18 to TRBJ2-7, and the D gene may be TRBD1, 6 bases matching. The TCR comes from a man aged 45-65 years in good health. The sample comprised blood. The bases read TGTGCCAGCTCACCGGAACAGGGATCCTACGAGCAGTACTTC. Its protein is CASSPEQGSYEQYF.